This T cell receptor (beta chain) comes out of a study of blood T cell repertoires in COVID-19. Study information: PBMCs, B-cell-depleted T cells, or T cells provided the cDNA or gDNA that made up the material.

In the original analysis: Nucleated cell number was recorded as an estimate derived from reference gene primer amplification. Produced via immunoSEQ multiplex PCR; TCRdb's table is partial and in-frame only. Clonal size and the V and J genes are those of that table, whereas D and trimming came from the DNA. The table lists roughly 42,000 clones, roughly nine tenths of them singletons, with around 6.2% in the top ten. This CDR3 spans 14 amino acids. Germline lookup yields CDR1 SGHNT and CDR2 YYREEE (reference sequence). The V and J ends lost 4 bases and 8 bases, in that order; junction bases with no gene match: 11.

The sequence derives from a human donor in a cohort sampled during active COVID-19. This sequence joins TRBV5-4 and TRBJ1-2, with 7 bases identical to TRBD1. The specimen was peripheral blood. CDR3 sequence: CASSSARQGRGYTF. CDR3 DNA: TGTGCCAGCAGCAGCGCCCGACAGGGTAGAGGCTACACCTTC.